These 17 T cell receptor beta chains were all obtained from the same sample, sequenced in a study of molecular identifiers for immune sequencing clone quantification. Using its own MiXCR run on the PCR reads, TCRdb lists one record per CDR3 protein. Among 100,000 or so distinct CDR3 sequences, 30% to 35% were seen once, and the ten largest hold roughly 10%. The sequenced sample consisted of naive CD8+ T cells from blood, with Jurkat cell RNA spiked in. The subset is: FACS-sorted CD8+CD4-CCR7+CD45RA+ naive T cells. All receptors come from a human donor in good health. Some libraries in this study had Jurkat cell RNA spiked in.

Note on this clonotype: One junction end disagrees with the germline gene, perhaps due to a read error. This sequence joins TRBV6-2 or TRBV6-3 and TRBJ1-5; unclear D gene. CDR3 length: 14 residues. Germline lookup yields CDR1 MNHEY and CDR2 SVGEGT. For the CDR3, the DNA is TGTGCCAGCTGTTACGGGCCGAACAATCAGCCCCAGCATTTT. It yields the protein CASCYGPNNQPQHF.

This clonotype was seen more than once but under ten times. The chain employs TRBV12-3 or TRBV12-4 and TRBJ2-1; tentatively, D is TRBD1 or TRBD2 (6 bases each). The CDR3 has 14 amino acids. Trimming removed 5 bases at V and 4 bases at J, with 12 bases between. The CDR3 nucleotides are TGTGCCAGCAGTCCCCGGGGGCCGTACAATGAGCAGTTCTTC. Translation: CASSPRGPYNEQFF.

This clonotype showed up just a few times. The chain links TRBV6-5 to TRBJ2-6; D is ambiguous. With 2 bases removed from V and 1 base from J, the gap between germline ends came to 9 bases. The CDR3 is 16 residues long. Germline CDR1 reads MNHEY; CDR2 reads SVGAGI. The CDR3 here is CASSYGLGSGANVLTF. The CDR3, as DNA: TGTGCCAGCAGTTACGGTTTGGGGTCTGGGGCCAACGTCCTGACTTTC.

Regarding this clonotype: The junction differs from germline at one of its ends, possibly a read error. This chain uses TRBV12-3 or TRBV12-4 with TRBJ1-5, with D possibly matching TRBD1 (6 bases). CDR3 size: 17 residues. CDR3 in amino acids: CAGSRTAGVYINQPQHF. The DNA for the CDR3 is TGTGCCGGCAGCCGGACAGCCGGGGTCTATATCAATCAGCCCCAGCATTTT.

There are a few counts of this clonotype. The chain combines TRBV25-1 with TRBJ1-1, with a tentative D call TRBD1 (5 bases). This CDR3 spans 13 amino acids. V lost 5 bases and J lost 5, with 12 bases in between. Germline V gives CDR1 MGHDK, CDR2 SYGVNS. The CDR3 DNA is TGTGCCAGCAGTAACAGCCGGGGGACTGAAGCTTTCTTT. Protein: CASSNSRGTEAFF.

CDR3 sequence (DNA): TGTGCCAGCAGCTTTGGGGCAGGGGCTCCCTACAATCAGCCCCAGCATTTT. Amino acid sequence: CASSFGAGAPYNQPQHF. V gene TRBV7-8 combines with J gene TRBJ1-5; weak D call: TRBD1 (6 bases). Per the germline V gene, CDR1 is SGHVS and CDR2 is FQNEAQ. This CDR3 is built from 17 residues. The V end was cut by 3 bases, the J end by 3 bases, with 18 bases between.

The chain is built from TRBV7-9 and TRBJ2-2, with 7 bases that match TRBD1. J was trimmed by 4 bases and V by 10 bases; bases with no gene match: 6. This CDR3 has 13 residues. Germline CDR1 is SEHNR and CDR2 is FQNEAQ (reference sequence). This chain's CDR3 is CAIIRGITGELFF. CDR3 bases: TGTGCCATCATCAGGGGGATCACCGGGGAGCTGTTTTTT.

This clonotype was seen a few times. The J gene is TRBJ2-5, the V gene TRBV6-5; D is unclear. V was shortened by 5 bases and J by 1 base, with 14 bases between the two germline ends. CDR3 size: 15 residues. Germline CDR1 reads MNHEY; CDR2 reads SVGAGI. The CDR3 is CASSTPDRPQETQYF. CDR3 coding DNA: TGTGCCAGCAGTACACCAGACCGACCCCAAGAGACCCAGTACTTC.

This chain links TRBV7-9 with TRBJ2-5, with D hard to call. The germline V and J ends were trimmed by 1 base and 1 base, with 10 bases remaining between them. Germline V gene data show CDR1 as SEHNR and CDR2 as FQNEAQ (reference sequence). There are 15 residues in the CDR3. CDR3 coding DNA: TGTGCCAGCAGCTTAGTTTCTCCTATCCAAGAGACCCAGTACTTC. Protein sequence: CASSLVSPIQETQYF.

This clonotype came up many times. The CDR3 region is CASSLILSTRYNGEQFF. In nucleotides, the CDR3 is TGTGCCAGCAGCTTAATCTTGTCTACCCGGTATAATGGTGAGCAGTTCTTC. V is TRBV7-9 and J is TRBJ2-1; D is ambiguous. The CDR3 totals 17 residues. Germline CDR1 reads SEHNR; CDR2 reads FQNEAQ (reference sequence). The germline V and J ends were trimmed by 2 bases and 9 bases, with 23 bases remaining between them.

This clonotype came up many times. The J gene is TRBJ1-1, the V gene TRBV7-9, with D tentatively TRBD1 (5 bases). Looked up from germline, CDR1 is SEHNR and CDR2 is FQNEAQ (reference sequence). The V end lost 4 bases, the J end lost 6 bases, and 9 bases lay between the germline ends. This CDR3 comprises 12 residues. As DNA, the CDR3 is TGTGCCAGCAGCTCTCAAGGGGCTGAAGCTTTCTTT. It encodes CASSSQGAEAFF.

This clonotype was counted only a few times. As DNA, the CDR3 is TGTGCCAGCAGTCCCGGCAGGTTTAATGAGCAGTTCTTC. It encodes CASSPGRFNEQFF. V is TRBV27 and J is TRBJ2-1; no clear D. The CDR3 totals 13 residues. V gave up 5 bases and J gave up 7 bases, with 12 bases separating them. Germline V gene lookup returns CDR1 MNHEY and CDR2 SMNVEV (reference sequence).

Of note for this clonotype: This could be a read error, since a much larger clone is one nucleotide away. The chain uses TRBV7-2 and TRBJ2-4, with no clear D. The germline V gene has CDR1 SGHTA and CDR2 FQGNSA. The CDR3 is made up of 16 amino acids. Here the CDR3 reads CASSLYYQLAKSIQYF. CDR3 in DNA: TGTGCCAGCAGCTTATACTACCAATTAGCCAAAAGCATTCAGTACTTC.

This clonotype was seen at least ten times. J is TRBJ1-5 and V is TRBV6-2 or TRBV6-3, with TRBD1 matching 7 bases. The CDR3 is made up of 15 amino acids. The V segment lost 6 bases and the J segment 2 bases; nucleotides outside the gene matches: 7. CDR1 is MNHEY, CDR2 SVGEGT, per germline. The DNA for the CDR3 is TGTGCCAGCAGGACCACTACAGGGGGCAATCAGCCCCAGCATTTT. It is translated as CASRTTTGGNQPQHF.

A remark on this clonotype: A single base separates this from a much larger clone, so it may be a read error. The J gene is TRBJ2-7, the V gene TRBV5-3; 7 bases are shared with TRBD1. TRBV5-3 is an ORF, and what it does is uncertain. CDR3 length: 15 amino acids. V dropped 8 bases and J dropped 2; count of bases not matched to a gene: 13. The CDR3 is CASSSDRVLPYEQYF. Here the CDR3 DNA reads TGTGCCAGCAGTTCTGACAGGGTGCTCCCCTACGAGCAGTACTTC.

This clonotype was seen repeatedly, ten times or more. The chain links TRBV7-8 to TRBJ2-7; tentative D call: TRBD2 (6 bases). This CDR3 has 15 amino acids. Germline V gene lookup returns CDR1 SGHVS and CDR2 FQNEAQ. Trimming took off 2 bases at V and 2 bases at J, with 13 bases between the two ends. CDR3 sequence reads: CASSLPGTPTYEQYF. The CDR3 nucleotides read TGTGCCAGCAGCTTACCCGGGACTCCAACCTACGAGCAGTACTTC.

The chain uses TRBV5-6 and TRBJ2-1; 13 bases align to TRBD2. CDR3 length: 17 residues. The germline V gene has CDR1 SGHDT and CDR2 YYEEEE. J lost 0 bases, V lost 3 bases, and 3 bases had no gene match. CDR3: CASSSGLAGLSYNEQFF. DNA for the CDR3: TGTGCCAGCAGCTCGGGACTAGCGGGGCTCTCCTACAATGAGCAGTTCTTC. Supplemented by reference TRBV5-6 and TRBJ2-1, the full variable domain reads DAGVTQSPTHLIKTRGQQVTLRCSPKSGHDTVSWYQQALGQGPQFIFQYYEEEERQRGNFPDRFSGHQFPNYSSELNVNALLLGDSALYLCASSSGLAGLSYNEQFFGPGTRLTVL.